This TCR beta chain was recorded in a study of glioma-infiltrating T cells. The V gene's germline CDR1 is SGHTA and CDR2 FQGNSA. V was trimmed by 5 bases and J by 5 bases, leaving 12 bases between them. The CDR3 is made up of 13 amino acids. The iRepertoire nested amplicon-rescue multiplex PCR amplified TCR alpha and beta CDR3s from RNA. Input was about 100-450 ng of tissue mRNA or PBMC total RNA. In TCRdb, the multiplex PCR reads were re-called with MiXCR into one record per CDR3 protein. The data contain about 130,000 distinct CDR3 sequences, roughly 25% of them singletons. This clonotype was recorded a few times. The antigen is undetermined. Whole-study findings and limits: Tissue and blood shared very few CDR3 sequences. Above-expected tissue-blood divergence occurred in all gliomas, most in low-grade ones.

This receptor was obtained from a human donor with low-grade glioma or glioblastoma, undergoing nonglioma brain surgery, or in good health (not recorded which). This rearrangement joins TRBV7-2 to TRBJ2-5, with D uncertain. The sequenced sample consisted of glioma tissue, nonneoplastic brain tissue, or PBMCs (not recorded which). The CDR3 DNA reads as TGTGCCAGCAGCCGAGGATCTCGGGAGACCCAGTACTTC. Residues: CASSRGSRETQYF.